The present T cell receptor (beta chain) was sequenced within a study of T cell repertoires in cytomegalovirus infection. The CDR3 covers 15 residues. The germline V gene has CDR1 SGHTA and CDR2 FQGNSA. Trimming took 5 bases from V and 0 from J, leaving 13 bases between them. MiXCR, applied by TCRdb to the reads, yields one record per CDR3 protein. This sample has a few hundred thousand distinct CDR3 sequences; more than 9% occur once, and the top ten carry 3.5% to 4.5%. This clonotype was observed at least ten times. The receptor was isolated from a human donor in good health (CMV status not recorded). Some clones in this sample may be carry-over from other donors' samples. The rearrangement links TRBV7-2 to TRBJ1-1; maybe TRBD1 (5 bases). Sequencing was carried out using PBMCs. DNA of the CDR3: TGTGCCAGCAGCCCTAGACAGAACATGAACACTGAAGCTTTCTTT. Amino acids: CASSPRQNMNTEAFF.